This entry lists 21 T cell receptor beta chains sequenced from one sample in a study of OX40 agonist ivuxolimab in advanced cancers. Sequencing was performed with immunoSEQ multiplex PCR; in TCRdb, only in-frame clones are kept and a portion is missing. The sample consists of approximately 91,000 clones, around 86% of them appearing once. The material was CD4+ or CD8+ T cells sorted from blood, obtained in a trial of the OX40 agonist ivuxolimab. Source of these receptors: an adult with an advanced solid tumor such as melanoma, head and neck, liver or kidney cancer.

CDR3 sequence reads: CASSLDRGGKGQPQHF. CDR3 sequence (DNA): TGTGCCAGCAGCTTAGATAGGGGAGGTAAGGGTCAGCCCCAGCATTTT. V usage is TRBV7-6 and J usage is TRBJ1-5, with a tentative D call TRBD1 (5 bases). Trimming stripped 1 base from V and 6 bases from J, with 16 bases between. In germline, CDR1 is SGHVS, CDR2 FNYEAQ. There are 16 residues in the CDR3.

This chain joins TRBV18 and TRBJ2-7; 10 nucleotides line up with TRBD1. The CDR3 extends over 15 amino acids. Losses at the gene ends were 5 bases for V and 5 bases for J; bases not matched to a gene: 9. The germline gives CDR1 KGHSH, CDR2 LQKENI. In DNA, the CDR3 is TGTGCCAGCTCAGGATCGACAGGGGGCATCGACGAGCAGTACTTC. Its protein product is CASSGSTGGIDEQYF. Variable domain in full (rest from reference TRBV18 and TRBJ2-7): NAGVMQNPRHLVRRRGQEARLRCSPMKGHSHVYWYRQLPEEGLKFMVYLQKENIIDESGMPKERFSAEFPKEGPSILRIQQVVRGDSAAYFCASSGSTGGIDEQYFGPGTRLTVT.

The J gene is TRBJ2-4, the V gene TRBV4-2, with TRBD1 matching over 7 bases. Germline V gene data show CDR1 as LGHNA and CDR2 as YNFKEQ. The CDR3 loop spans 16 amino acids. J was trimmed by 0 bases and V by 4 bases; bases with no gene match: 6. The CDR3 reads CASSREGAEAKNIQYF. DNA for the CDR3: TGTGCCAGCAGCCGAGAGGGGGCGGAAGCCAAAAACATTCAGTACTTC.

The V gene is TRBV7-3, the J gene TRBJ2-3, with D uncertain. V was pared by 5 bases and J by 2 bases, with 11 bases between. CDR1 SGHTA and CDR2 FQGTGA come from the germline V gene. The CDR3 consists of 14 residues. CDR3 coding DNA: TGTGCCAGCAGCGCAGACGGCTCCACAGATACGCAGTATTTT. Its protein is CASSADGSTDTQYF.

The CDR3 DNA sequence: TGCGCCAGCACGGAGGAGGGTTCCTACGAGCAGTACTTC. It translates to CASTEEGSYEQYF. This chain uses TRBV5-1 with TRBJ2-7; a possible D gene is TRBD2 (6 bases). The CDR3 length is 13 residues. Trimming shortened V by 6 bases and J by 1 base, and 11 bases separated the two germline ends. Germline loops: CDR1 SGHRS, CDR2 YFSETQ.

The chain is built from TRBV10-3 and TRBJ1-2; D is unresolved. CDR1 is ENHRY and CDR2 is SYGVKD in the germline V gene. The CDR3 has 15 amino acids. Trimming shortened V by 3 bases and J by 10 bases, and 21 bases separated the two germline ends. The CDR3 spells CAISESGRAATAYTF. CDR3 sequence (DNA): TGTGCCATCAGTGAATCGGGTAGGGCAGCGACGGCCTACACCTTC.

Written as DNA, the CDR3 is TGTGCCAGTAGTATTTGGGGGTCCACAGATACGCAGTATTTT. This sequence encodes CASSIWGSTDTQYF. The chain is built from TRBV19 and TRBJ2-3; D possibly matches TRBD1 or TRBD2 (5 bases each). CDR1 LNHDA and CDR2 SQIVND come from the germline V gene (reference sequence). With 3 bases removed from V and 2 bases from J, the gap between germline ends came to 9 bases. CDR3 size: 14 residues.

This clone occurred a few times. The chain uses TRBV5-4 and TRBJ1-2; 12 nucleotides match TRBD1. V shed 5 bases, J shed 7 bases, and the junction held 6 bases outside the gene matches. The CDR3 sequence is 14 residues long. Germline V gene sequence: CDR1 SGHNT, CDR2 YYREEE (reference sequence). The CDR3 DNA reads TGTGCCAGCAGTTGGGACAGGGGGCCGCCTGGCTACACCTTC. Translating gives CASSWDRGPPGYTF.

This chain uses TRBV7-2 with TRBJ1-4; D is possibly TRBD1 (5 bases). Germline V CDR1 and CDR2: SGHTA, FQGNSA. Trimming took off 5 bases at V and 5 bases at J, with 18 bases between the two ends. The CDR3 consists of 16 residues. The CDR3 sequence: CASSTRRPRGNEKLFF. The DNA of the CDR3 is TGTGCCAGCAGCACCCGTAGACCCCGGGGGAATGAAAAACTGTTTTTT.

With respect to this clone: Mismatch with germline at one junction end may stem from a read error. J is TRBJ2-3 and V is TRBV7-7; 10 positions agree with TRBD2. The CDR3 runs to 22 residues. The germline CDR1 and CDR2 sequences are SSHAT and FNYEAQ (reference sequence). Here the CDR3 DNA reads TGTGCTAGCAGCCCTAGTCTTTTCACTAGCGGGGTTCTTACCCCGGGGACAGATACGCAGTATTTT. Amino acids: CASSPSLFTSGVLTPGTDTQYF.

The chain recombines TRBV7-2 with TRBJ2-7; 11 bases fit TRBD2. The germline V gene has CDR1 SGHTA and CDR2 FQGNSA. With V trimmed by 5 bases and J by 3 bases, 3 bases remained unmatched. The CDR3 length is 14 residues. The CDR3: CASSLSGGGYEQYF. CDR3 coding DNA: TGTGCCAGCAGCCTTAGCGGGGGGGGCTACGAGCAGTACTTC.

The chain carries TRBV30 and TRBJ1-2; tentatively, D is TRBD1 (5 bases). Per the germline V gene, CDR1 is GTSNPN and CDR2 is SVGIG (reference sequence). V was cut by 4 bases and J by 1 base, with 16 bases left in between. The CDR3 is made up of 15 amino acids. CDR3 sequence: CAWTRGNRYNYGYTF. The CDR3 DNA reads TGTGCCTGGACCCGAGGTAACAGGTATAACTATGGCTACACCTTC.

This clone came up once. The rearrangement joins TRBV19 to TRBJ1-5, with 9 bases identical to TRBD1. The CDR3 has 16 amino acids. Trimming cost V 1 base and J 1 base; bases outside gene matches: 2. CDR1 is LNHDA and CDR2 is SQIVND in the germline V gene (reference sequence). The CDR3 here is CASSIAGTGSNQPQHF. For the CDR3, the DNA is TGTGCCAGTAGTATAGCCGGGACAGGGAGCAATCAGCCCCAGCATTTT.

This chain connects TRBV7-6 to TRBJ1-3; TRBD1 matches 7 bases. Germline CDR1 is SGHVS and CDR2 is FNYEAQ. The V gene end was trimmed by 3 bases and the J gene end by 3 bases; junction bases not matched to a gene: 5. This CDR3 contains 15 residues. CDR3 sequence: CASSFEGAGGNTIYF. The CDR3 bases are TGTGCCAGCAGCTTCGAGGGGGCGGGTGGAAACACCATATATTTT.

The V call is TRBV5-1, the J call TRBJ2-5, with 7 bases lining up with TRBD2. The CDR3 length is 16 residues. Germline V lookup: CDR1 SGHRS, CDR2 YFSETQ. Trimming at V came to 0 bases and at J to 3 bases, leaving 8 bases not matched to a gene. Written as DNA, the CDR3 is TGCGCCAGCAGCTTGGATTTAAGTGGGACTAAAGAGACCCAGTACTTC. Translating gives CASSLDLSGTKETQYF.

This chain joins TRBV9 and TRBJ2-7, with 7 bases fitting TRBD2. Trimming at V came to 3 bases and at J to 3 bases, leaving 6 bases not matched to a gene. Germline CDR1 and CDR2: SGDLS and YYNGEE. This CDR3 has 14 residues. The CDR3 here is CASSGRGEGYEQYF. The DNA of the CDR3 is TGTGCCAGCAGCGGACGGGGGGAAGGCTACGAGCAGTACTTC.

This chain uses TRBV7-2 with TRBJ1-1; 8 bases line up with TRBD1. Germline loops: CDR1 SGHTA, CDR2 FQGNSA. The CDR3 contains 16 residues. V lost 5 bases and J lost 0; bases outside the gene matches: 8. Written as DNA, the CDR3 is TGTGCCAGCAGCATAACAGGGGGACTCATGAACACTGAAGCTTTCTTT. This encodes CASSITGGLMNTEAFF.

CDR3 nucleotide sequence: TGTGCCAGCAGTTTAGGCGGGGGGATGCCAAGGCCCCAGCATTTT. Residues: CASSLGGGMPRPQHF. The gene calls are TRBV27 and TRBJ1-5; D perhaps matches TRBD1 (5 bases). The germline gives CDR1 MNHEY, CDR2 SMNVEV (reference sequence). V was cut by 2 bases and J by 9 bases, with 17 bases left in between. The CDR3 has 15 amino acids.

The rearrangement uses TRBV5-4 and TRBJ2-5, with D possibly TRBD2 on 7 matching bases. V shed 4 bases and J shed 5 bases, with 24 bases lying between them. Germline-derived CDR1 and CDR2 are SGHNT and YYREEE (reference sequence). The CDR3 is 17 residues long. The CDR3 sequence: CASSAPTLGGVGETQYF. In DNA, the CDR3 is TGTGCCAGCAGCGCCCCGACCTTAGGGGGGGTGGGGGAGACCCAGTACTTC.

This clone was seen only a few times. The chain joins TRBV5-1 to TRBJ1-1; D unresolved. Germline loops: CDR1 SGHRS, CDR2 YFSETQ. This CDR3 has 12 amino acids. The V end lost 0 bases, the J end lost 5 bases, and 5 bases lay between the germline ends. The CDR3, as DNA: TGCGCCAGCAGCTTGGCTCTGACTGAAGCTTTCTTT. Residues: CASSLALTEAFF.

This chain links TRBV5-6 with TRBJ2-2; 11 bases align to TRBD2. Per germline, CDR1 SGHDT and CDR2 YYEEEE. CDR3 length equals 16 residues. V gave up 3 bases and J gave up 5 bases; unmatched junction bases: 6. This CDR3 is CASSYILAGGTGELFF. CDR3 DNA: TGTGCCAGCAGCTACATTCTAGCGGGGGGAACCGGGGAGCTGTTTTTT.